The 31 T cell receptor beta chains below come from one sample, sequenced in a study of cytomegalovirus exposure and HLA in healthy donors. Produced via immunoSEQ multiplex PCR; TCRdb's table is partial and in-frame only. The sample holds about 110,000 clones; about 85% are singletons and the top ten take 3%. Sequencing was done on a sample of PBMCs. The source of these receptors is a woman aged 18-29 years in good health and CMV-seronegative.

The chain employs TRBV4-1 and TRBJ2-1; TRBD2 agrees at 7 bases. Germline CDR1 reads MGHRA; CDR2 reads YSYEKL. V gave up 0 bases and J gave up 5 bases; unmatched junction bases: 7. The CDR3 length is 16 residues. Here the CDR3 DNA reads TGCGCCAGCAGCCAAGATCTAACGGGGGGACACAATGAGCAGTTCTTC. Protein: CASSQDLTGGHNEQFF.

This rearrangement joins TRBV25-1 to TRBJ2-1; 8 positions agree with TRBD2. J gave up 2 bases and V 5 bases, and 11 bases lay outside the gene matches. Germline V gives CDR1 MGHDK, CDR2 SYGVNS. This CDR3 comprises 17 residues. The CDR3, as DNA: TGTGCCAGCAGTCCAAAGGCGGGGGGAACAACCTACAATGAGCAGTTCTTC. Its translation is CASSPKAGGTTYNEQFF.

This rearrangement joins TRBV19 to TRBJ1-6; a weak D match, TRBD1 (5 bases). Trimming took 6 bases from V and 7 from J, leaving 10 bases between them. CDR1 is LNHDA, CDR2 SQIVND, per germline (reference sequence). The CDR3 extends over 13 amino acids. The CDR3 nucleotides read TGTGCCAGTAGGACTGACAGAAATTCACCCCTCCACTTT. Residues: CASRTDRNSPLHF.

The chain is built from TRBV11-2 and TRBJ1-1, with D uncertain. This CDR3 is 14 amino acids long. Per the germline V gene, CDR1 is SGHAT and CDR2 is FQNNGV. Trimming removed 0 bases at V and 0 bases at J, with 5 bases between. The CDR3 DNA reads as TGTGCCAGCAGCTTAGACCAGGTGAACACTGAAGCTTTCTTT. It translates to CASSLDQVNTEAFF.

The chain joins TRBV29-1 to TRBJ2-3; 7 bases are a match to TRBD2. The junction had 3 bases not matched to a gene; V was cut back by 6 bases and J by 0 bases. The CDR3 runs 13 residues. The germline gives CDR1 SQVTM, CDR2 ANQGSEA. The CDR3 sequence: CSVSSGSTDTQYF. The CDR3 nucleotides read TGCAGCGTCTCTAGCGGTAGCACAGATACGCAGTATTTT.

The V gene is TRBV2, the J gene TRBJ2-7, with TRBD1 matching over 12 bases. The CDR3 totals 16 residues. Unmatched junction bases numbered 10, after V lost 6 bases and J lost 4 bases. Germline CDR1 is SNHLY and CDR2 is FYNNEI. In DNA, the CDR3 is TGTGCCAGCAGGGGGGGGACAGGGGGCCTCCTATACGAGCAGTACTTC. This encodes CASRGGTGGLLYEQYF.

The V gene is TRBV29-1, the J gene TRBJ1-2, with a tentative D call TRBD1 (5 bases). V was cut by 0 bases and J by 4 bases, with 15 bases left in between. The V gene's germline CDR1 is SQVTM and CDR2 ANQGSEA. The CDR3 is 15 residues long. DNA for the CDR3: TGCAGCGTTGAAGAGGAACCGGGGGTAGGCTATGGCTACACCTTC. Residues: CSVEEEPGVGYGYTF.

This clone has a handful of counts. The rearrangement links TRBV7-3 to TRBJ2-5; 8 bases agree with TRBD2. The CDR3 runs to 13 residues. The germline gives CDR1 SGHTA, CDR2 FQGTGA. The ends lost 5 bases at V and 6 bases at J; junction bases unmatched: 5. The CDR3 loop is CASSPGGGQTQYF. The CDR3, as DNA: TGTGCCAGCAGCCCCGGGGGGGGTCAGACCCAGTACTTC.

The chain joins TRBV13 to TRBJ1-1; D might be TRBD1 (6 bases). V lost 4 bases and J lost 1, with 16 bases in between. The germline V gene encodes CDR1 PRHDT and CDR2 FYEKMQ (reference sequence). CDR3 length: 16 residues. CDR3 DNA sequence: TGTGCCAGCAGCTCATCGGGACAAAAAGCGAACACTGAAGCTTTCTTT. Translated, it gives CASSSSGQKANTEAFF. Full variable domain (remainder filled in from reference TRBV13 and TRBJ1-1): AAGVIQSPRHLIKEKRETATLKCYPIPRHDTVYWYQQGPGQDPQFLISFYEKMQSDKGSIPDRFSAQQFSDYHSELNMSSLELGDSALYFCASSSSGQKANTEAFFGQGTRLTVV.

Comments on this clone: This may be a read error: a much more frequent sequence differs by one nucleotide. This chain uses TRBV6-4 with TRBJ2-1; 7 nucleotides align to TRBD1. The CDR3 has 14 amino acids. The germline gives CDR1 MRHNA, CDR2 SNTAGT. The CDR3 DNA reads TGTGCCAACAGTGGTGGTGAGGGGGCAAATGAGCAGTTCTTC. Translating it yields CANSGGEGANEQFF.

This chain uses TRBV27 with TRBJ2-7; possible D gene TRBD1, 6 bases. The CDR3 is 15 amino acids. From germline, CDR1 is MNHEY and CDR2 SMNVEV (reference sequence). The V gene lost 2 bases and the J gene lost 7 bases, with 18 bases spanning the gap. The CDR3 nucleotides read TGTGCCAGCAGTTTAACCGGGACACCTCCGGGAGAGCAGTACTTC. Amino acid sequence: CASSLTGTPPGEQYF.

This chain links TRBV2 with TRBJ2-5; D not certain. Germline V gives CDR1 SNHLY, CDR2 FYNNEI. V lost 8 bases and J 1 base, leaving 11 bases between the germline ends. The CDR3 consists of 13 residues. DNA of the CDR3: TGTGCCAGCCTCCGGCCGGGCCAAGAGACCCAGTACTTC. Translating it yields CASLRPGQETQYF. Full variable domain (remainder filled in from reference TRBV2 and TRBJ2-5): EPEVTQTPSHQVTQMGQEVILRCVPISNHLYFYWYRQILGQKVEFLVSFYNNEISEKSEIFDDQFSVERPDGSNFTLKIRSTKLEDSAMYFCASLRPGQETQYFGPGTRLLVL.

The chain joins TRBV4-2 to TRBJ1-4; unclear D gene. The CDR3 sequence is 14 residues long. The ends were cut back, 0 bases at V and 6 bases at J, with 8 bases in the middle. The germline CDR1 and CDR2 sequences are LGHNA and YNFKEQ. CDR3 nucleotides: TGTGCCAGCAGCCAAGATGTCGGGGATGAAAAACTGTTTTTT. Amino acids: CASSQDVGDEKLFF.

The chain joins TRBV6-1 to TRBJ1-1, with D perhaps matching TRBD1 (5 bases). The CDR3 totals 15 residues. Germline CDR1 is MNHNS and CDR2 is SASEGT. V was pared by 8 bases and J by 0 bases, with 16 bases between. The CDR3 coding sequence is TGTGCCAGCGTCTGGACAATCCAATTGAACACTGAAGCTTTCTTT. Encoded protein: CASVWTIQLNTEAFF.

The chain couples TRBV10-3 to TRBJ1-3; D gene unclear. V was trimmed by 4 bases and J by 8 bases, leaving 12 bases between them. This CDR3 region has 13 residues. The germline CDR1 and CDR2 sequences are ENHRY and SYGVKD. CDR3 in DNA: TGTGCCATCAGTGGCAGTCCCGAGGACACCATATATTTT. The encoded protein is CAISGSPEDTIYF.

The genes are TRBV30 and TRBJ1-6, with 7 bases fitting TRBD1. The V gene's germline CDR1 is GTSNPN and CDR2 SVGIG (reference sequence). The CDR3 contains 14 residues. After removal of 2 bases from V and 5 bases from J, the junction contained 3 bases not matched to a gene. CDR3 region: CAWSSGTDNSPLHF. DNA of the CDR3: TGTGCCTGGAGTTCCGGGACAGATAATTCACCCCTCCACTTT.

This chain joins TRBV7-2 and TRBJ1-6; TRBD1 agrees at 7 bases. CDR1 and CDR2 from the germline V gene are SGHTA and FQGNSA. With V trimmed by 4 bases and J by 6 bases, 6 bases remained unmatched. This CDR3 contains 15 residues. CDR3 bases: TGTGCCAGCAGCTCCGGGACAGCCCTTAATTCACCCCTCCACTTT. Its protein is CASSSGTALNSPLHF.

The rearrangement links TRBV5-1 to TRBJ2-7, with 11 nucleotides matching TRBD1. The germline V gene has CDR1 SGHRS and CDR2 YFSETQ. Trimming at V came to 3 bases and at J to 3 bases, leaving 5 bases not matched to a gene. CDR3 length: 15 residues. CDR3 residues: CASSSTGTGGYEQYF. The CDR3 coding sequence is TGCGCCAGCAGCTCCACCGGGACAGGGGGCTACGAGCAGTACTTC.

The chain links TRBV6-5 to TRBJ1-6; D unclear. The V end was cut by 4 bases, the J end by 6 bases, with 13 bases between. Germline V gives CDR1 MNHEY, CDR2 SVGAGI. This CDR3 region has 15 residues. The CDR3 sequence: CASSLDSVRNSPLHF. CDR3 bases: TGTGCCAGCAGTTTAGACTCCGTGCGTAATTCACCCCTCCACTTT.

For the CDR3, the DNA is TGTGCCAGCAGTCCTCTCCAAGAGACCCAGTACTTC. It encodes CASSPLQETQYF. The rearrangement links TRBV25-1 to TRBJ2-5; D gene unclear. The CDR3 is 12 residues long. V was cut by 5 bases and J by 1 base, with 5 bases left in between. Germline V gene data show CDR1 as MGHDK and CDR2 as SYGVNS.

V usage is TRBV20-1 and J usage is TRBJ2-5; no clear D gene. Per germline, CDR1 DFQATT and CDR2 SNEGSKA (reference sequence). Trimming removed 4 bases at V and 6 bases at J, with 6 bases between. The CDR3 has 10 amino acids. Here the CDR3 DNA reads TGCAGTGCTAACTATAAGACCCAGTACTTC. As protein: CSANYKTQYF.

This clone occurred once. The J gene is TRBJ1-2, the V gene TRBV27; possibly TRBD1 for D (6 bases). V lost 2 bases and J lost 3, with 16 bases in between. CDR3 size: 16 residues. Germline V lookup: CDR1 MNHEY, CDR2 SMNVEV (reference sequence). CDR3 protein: CASSLSSGAEYYGYTF. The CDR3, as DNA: TGTGCCAGCAGTTTAAGTTCAGGGGCAGAGTACTATGGCTACACCTTC.

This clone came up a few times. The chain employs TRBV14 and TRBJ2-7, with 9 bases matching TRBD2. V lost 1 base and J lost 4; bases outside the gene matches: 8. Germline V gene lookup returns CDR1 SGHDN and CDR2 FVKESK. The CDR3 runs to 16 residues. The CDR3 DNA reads TGTGCCAGCAGCCAAGTATCCCTAGCGGGGATATACGAGCAGTACTTC. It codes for CASSQVSLAGIYEQYF. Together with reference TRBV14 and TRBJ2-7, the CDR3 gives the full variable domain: EAGVTQFPSHSVIEKGQTVTLRCDPISGHDNLYWYRRVMGKEIKFLLHFVKESKQDESGMPNNRFLAERTGGTYSTLKVQPAELEDSGVYFCASSQVSLAGIYEQYFGPGTRLTVT.

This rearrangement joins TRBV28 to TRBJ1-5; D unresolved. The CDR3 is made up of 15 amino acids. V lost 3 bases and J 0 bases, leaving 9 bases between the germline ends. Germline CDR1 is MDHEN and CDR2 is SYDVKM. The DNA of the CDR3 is TGTGCCAGCAGTTTGGGTACAGTTAGCAATCAGCCCCAGCATTTT. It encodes CASSLGTVSNQPQHF.

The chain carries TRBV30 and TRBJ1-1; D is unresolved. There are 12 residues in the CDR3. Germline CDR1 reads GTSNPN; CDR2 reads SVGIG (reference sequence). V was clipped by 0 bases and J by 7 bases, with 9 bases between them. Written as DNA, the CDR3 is TGTGCCTGGAGTGTACGAGGAATTGAAGCTTTCTTT. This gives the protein CAWSVRGIEAFF.

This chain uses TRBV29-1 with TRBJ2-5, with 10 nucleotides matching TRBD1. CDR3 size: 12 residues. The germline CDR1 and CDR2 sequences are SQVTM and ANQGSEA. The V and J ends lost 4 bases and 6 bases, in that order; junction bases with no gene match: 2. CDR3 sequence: CSVGQGAQTQYF. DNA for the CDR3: TGCAGCGTTGGACAGGGGGCCCAGACCCAGTACTTC.

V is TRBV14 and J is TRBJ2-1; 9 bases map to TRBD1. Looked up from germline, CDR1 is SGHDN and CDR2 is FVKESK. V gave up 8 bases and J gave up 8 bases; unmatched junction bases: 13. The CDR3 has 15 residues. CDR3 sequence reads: CASRPNDRGMDEQFF. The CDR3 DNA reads TGTGCCAGCCGACCAAATGACAGGGGGATGGATGAGCAGTTCTTC. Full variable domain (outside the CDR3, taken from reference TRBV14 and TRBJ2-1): EAGVTQFPSHSVIEKGQTVTLRCDPISGHDNLYWYRRVMGKEIKFLLHFVKESKQDESGMPNNRFLAERTGGTYSTLKVQPAELEDSGVYFCASRPNDRGMDEQFFGPGTRLTVL.

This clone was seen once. CDR3 sequence reads: CASSLQVAGSTDTQYF. As DNA, the CDR3 is TGCGCCAGCAGCTTGCAGGTAGCGGGGAGCACAGATACGCAGTATTTT. V and J are TRBV5-1 and TRBJ2-3; 8 nucleotides agree with TRBD2. The V segment lost 1 base and the J segment 0 bases; nucleotides outside the gene matches: 4. This CDR3 spans 16 amino acids. Germline CDR1 is SGHRS and CDR2 is YFSETQ.

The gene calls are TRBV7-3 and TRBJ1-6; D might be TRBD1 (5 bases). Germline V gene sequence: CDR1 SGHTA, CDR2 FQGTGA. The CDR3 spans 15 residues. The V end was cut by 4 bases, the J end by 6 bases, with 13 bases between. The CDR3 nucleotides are TGTGCCAGCAGCTCTGAAATGGGGGGTAATTCACCCCTCCACTTT. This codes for CASSSEMGGNSPLHF.

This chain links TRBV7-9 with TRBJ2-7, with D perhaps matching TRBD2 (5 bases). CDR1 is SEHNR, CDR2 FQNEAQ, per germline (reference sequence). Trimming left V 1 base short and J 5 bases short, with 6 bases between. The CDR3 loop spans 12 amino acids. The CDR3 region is CASSLERDEQYF. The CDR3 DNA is TGTGCCAGCAGCTTAGAGAGGGACGAGCAGTACTTC.

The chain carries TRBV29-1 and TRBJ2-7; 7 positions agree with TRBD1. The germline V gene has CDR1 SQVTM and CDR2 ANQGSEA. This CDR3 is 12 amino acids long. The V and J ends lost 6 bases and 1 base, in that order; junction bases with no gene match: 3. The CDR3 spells CSVGTASYEQYF. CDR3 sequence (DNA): TGCAGCGTCGGGACAGCATCCTACGAGCAGTACTTC.